This T cell receptor (beta chain) was sequenced during a study of T cell repertoires in cytomegalovirus infection. Across the whole study: An indication of both CMV infection and matching HLA type came from public TCR beta signatures. Overall study findings and caveats: Ex vivo, HLA-C-restricted CMV-specific TCR beta clonotypes prevailed over the rest of the response.

This clonotype was seen ten or more times. Its antigen is not known. TCRdb re-called the reads through MiXCR, storing one row per CDR3 protein. The sample carries about 530,000 distinct CDR3 sequences, around 27% recorded once. The clonotype originates from a human donor in good health (CMV status not recorded). Some clones in this sample may be carry-over from other donors' samples. Material: PBMCs.

CDR3: CASSSSTTGQQPQHF. Written as DNA, the CDR3 is TGTGCCAGCAGCTCTAGCACCACCGGGCAACAGCCCCAGCATTTT. The chain uses TRBV7-9 and TRBJ1-5; no reliable D call. From germline, CDR1 is SEHNR and CDR2 FQNEAQ (reference sequence). The CDR3 is 15 amino acids. Trimming cost V 4 bases and J 7 bases, with 17 bases left between them. Using reference TRBV7-9 and TRBJ1-5 for the parts outside the CDR3, the full variable domain is DTGVSQNPRHKITKRGQNVTFRCDPISEHNRLYWYRQTLGQGPEFLTYFQNEAQLEKSRLLSDRFSAERPKGSFSTLEIQRTEQGDSAMYLCASSSSTTGQQPQHFGDGTRLSIL.